Described below is a single T cell receptor beta chain sequence and its context. This entry is derived from a study of blood T cell repertoires in COVID-19. Across the study: T cells, B-cell-depleted T cells, or PBMCs supplied cDNA or gDNA.

The CDR3 length is 14 residues. V shed 8 bases, J shed 10 bases, and the junction held 13 bases outside the gene matches. From germline, CDR1 is SGHRS and CDR2 YFSETQ. Authors' analysis steps: Reference gene primer amplification gave estimated nucleated cell counts. Only in-frame clones appear in the TCRdb table, and some are missing; sequencing was by immunoSEQ multiplex PCR. D and trimming were read from the DNA, whereas the V and J calls and clone size are those reported in that table. The table has some 91,000 clones, around 78% seen once; the top ten hold roughly 11%. The chain links TRBV5-1 to TRBJ1-4, with 8 bases aligning to TRBD1. This clonotype was sampled from a human donor in a cohort sampled during active COVID-19. The source material was peripheral blood. The CDR3 bases are TGCGCCAGTAAATCACAGGGGGGGTCGGCAAAACTGTTTTTT. Translated, it gives CASKSQGGSAKLFF.